The 3 T cell receptor beta chains listed next were all sequenced from one sample in a study of cytomegalovirus exposure and HLA in healthy donors. 60 Vbeta and 13 Jbeta primers were used in PCR. Assay: immunoSEQ multiplex PCR; the TCRdb copy retains only in-frame clones and omits some. This table holds some 170,000 clones, 75% to 85% found once. Material: PBMCs. The receptors were sampled from a woman between 18 and 29 years old in good health and CMV-seropositive.

V is TRBV5-6 and J is TRBJ1-4; perhaps TRBD1 as D (6 bases). This CDR3 has 16 residues. Germline values: CDR1 SGHDT, CDR2 YYEEEE. The ends were cut back, 4 bases at V and 7 bases at J, with 20 bases in the middle. In nucleotides, the CDR3 is TGTGCCAGCAGCGCACTCGACAGGAAACCAGGTGAAAAACTGTTTTTT. Protein product: CASSALDRKPGEKLFF.

The chain joins TRBV2 to TRBJ1-5, with TRBD1 as a possible D gene (5 bases). The germline gives CDR1 SNHLY, CDR2 FYNNEI. The CDR3 length is 14 residues. Trimming stripped 3 bases from V and 7 bases from J, with 13 bases between. CDR3 amino acids: CASSDRGAGQPQHF. For the CDR3, the DNA is TGTGCCAGCAGTGATAGGGGCGCAGGGCAGCCCCAGCATTTT.

V and J are TRBV19 and TRBJ1-1; 7 bases agree with TRBD1. V dropped 4 bases and J dropped 1; count of bases not matched to a gene: 9. This CDR3 contains 16 residues. In germline, CDR1 is LNHDA, CDR2 SQIVND (reference sequence). CDR3 residues: CASSRRTTGQNTEAFF. CDR3 nucleotide sequence: TGTGCCAGTAGTAGACGAACGACAGGGCAGAACACTGAAGCTTTCTTT.